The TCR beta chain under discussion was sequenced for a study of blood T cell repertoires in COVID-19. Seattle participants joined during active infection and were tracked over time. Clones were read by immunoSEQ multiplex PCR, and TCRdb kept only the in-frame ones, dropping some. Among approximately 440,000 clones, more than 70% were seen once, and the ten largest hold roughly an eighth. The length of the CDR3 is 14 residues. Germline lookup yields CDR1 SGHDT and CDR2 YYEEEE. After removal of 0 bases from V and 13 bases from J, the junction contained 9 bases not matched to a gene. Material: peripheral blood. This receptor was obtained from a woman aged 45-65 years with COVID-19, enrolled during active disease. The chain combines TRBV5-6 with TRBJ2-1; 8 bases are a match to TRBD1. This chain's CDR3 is CASSLAGTGFEQFF. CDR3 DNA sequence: TGTGCCAGCAGCTTGGCAGGGACAGGCTTTGAACAGTTCTTC.